This T cell receptor beta chain was identified in a study of CD8+ T cells in alopecia areata. Study as a whole: Treated patients were given 5 to 10 mg oral tofacitinib twice daily. Study-wide points: Higher clonality and more expanded CD8+ clones appeared in lesional than normal scalp.

Regarding this clone: Its antigen is as yet unknown.

The CDR3 loop spans 15 amino acids. Looked up from germline, CDR1 is MNHNY and CDR2 is SVGAGI (reference sequence). Trimming pared 0 bases from V and 0 bases from J, leaving 6 bases between. RNA, once extracted, was reverse transcribed into cDNA for use as the sequencing template. Method: immunoSEQ multiplex PCR; TCRdb's copy keeps in-frame clones and lacks some. The data show 150,000 to 200,000 clones, around 63% seen once. Material: CD4+ T cells sorted from blood, obtained at week 0. The V gene is TRBV6-6, the J gene TRBJ1-5; TRBD1 might be the D (5 bases). The receptor was derived from a human donor with alopecia areata. The DNA of the CDR3 is TGTGCCAGCAGTTACTCAGGGGTTAGCAATCAGCCCCAGCATTTT. Amino acids: CASSYSGVSNQPQHF.